This T cell receptor beta chain originates from a study of regulatory T cells in long-lasting Graves disease. Notes on the study in general: Newly diagnosed Graves' patients had higher TCR diversity than persistent ones.

Specified time point: newly diagnosed GD, antithyroid drugs for less than 3 months. PBMC-extracted RNA yielded the TCR library. According to the study, TCR beta libraries were built with iRepertoire HTBI primers and CDR3-region Arm-PCR. Original processing notes: Identified across the samples were 62 TRBV segments and 14 TRBJ segments. TCRdb recomputed calls from the multiplex PCR reads with MiXCR, one row per CDR3 protein. The authors' filters were not applied to this entry. The sample shows some 370,000 distinct CDR3 sequences, about 12% of them seen only once. This clonotype was detected ten times or more. Its cognate antigen is unknown. The ends lost 3 bases at V and 3 bases at J; junction bases unmatched: 9. This CDR3 contains 16 residues. In addition, the sample was reused for a study of T cells in Graves' hyperthyroidism and ophthalmopathy. This second study notes: The TCR CDR3 was amplified in a first-round RT-PCR using the HTBI primer set.

The sample here was peripheral blood mononuclear cells (PBMCs), taken at new diagnosis, from a patient treated with antithyroid drugs. The clonotype originates from a woman aged 18-29 years with Graves disease. The V and J genes are TRBV12-3 or TRBV12-4 and TRBJ2-5, with 8 bases matching TRBD1. The CDR3 DNA follows: TGTGCCAGCAGTTTGATCCCAGGACAGGGTGAAGAGACCCAGTACTTC. Translating gives CASSLIPGQGEETQYF.